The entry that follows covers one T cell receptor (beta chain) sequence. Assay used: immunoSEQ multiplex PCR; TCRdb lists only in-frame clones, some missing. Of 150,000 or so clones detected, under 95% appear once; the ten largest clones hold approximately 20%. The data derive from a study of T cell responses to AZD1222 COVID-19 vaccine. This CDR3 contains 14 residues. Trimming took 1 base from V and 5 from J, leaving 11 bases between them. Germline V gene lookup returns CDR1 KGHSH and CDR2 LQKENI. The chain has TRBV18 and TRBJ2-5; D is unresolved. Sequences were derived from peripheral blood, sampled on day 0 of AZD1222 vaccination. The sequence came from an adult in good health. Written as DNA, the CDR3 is TGTGCCAGCTCACCACGCACCTTCCGGGAGACCCAGTACTTC. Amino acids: CASSPRTFRETQYF.